This TCR beta chain was identified during a study of Graves' ophthalmopathy and Graves' hyperthyroidism. The study, taken as a whole, reports: Most thyroid clonotypes with frequency above 0.001 were detected in blood too. Predictions made by the model for ophthalmopathy progression reached 65% to 71% sensitivity and almost 75% specificity.

The ends lost 6 bases at V and 2 bases at J; junction bases unmatched: 10. CDR1 DFQATT and CDR2 SNEGSKA come from the germline V gene (reference sequence). The CDR3 has 15 residues. The study amplified TCR beta CDR3 regions using RNA transcripts. RT-PCR with HTBI primers came first, then second-round multiplex PCR. TCRdb processed the multiplex PCR reads anew with MiXCR; each CDR3 protein has one entry. The data hold over a million distinct CDR3 sequences, with approximately 35% observed a single time. This clonotype has a count of ten or more. Its specificity is unknown. Exclusion covered patients with other autoimmune diseases or uncontrolled infections (as well as pregnancy or lactation). The authors diagnosed from clinical symptoms, serum thyroxine, TRAb, thyroid ultrasound and orbital computed tomography.

The V call is TRBV20-1, the J call TRBJ2-7; 10 bases agree with TRBD2. This TCR derives from an adult man with Graves' hyperthyroidism. The sequenced sample consisted of peripheral blood or thyroid tissue (not recorded which). The CDR3 loop is CSAKEFSGRTYEQYF. Written as DNA, the CDR3 is TGCAGTGCGAAGGAATTTAGCGGGAGGACCTACGAGCAGTACTTC.